Presented here are 22 T cell receptor beta chains from one specimen sequenced in a study of CD4 T cells in relation to SARS-CoV-2 and coronaviruses. The method was immunoSEQ multiplex PCR; TCRdb's version includes in-frame clones alone and lacks a portion of them. The sample lists about 43,000 clones, almost 85% occurring once. These receptors have no identified antigens. Sequenced material: naive CD4+ T cells from PBMCs, cultured in vitro. Subset: naive CD4+ T cells isolated by negative enrichment. These receptor sequences come from an adult with COVID-19.

This clone has just a few counts. V and J are TRBV13 and TRBJ1-3; D unresolved. There are 15 residues in the CDR3. Deletions cut 2 bases from V and 0 bases from J, with 8 bases between. Germline V gives CDR1 PRHDT, CDR2 FYEKMQ (reference sequence). Here the CDR3 DNA reads TGTGCCAGCAGCTTACGGGTGCCCTCTGGAAACACCATATATTTT. Translating gives CASSLRVPSGNTIYF.

This chain uses TRBV5-8 with TRBJ2-1; D unclear. CDR3 length equals 12 residues. Trimming left V 2 bases short and J 9 bases short, with 9 bases between. Per the germline V gene, CDR1 is SGHTS and CDR2 is YDEGEE. For the CDR3, the DNA is TGTGCCAGCAGCTTCGAATGGGGTGAGCAGTTCTTC. Protein: CASSFEWGEQFF.

This clone occurred a few times. This sequence joins TRBV27 and TRBJ2-7; D call uncertain. Germline V gene lookup returns CDR1 MNHEY and CDR2 SMNVEV (reference sequence). V was shortened by 2 bases and J by 3 bases, with 14 bases between the two germline ends. This CDR3 has 15 amino acids. The CDR3, as DNA: TGTGCCAGCAGTTTAAAAGACGGATTATACTACGAGCAGTACTTC. Protein sequence: CASSLKDGLYYEQYF.

With regard to this clone: This specimen includes other DNA sequences encoding the same CDR3. V is TRBV12-3 or TRBV12-4 and J is TRBJ2-7; D gene ambiguous. The V gene lost 3 bases and the J gene lost 1 base, with 4 bases spanning the gap. The CDR3 has 12 residues. CDR3 nucleotide sequence: TGTGCCAGCAGTTTGGGGTCCTACGAGCAGTACTTC. Its translation: CASSLGSYEQYF.

The chain combines TRBV28 with TRBJ1-2, with D maybe TRBD1 (6 bases). CDR3 length equals 16 residues. Germline assignment: CDR1 MDHEN and CDR2 SYDVKM. Trimming removed 3 bases at V and 8 bases at J, with 22 bases between. The CDR3 is CASSFPPYRERSGYTF. CDR3 nucleotides: TGTGCCAGCAGTTTCCCGCCTTACAGGGAAAGGAGCGGCTACACCTTC.

J is TRBJ2-1 and V is TRBV19; TRBD2 aligns across 7 bases. The CDR3 consists of 17 residues. CDR1 and CDR2 (germline): LNHDA, SQIVND (reference sequence). V lost 6 bases and J lost 0; bases outside the gene matches: 11. The CDR3 region is CASSRTGGSDSYNEQFF. For the CDR3, the DNA is TGTGCCAGTAGCCGGACCGGGGGGTCCGACTCCTACAATGAGCAGTTCTTC.

The J gene is TRBJ2-5, the V gene TRBV6-1, with TRBD1 identical over 9 bases. Unmatched junction bases numbered 9, after V lost 2 bases and J lost 5 bases. The germline V gene encodes CDR1 MNHNS and CDR2 SASEGT. The CDR3 runs 16 residues. CDR3 loop: CASSEIRGTGTETQYF. The DNA of the CDR3 is TGTGCCAGCAGTGAAATCAGGGGGACAGGGACGGAGACCCAGTACTTC.

The J gene is TRBJ1-2, the V gene TRBV30; D is unresolved. The V end was cut by 2 bases, the J end by 4 bases, with 11 bases between. The CDR3 is 13 amino acids. Germline-derived CDR1 and CDR2 are GTSNPN and SVGIG (reference sequence). CDR3 DNA sequence: TGTGCCTGGAGTACACATTCAGTCTATGGCTACACCTTC. It is translated as CAWSTHSVYGYTF.

This clone has just a few counts. In DNA form, the CDR3 reads TGTGCCAGTAGCCTGCGCCCAGCAGGGTGGGGAAACACCATATATTTT. Its translation is CASSLRPAGWGNTIYF. The V and J genes are TRBV19 and TRBJ1-3; D possibly corresponds to TRBD1 (5 bases). CDR3 size: 16 residues. Germline CDR1 and CDR2: LNHDA and SQIVND (reference sequence). Trimming cost V 6 bases and J 4 bases, with 19 bases left between them. The variable domain in full, completed from reference TRBV19 and TRBJ1-3, reads DGGITQSPKYLFRKEGQNVTLSCEQNLNHDAMYWYRQDPGQGLRLIYYSQIVNDFQKGDIAEGYSVSREKKESFPLTVTSAQKNPTAFYLCASSLRPAGWGNTIYFGEGSWLTVV.

The J gene is TRBJ1-5, the V gene TRBV18; 8 bases line up with TRBD1. Trimming cost V 4 bases and J 7 bases; bases outside gene matches: 9. Per germline, CDR1 KGHSH and CDR2 LQKENI. The CDR3 is 15 residues long. The CDR3 here is CASSRTGWFEQPQHF. CDR3 nucleotide sequence: TGTGCCAGCTCACGGACAGGGTGGTTTGAGCAGCCCCAGCATTTT.

The chain recombines TRBV2 with TRBJ2-1; TRBD2 agrees at 9 bases. Unmatched junction bases numbered 2, after V lost 6 bases and J lost 8 bases. CDR1 is SNHLY, CDR2 FYNNEI, per germline. This CDR3 spans 12 amino acids. CDR3 in DNA: TGTGCCAGCAGAGCTAGCGGGGATGAGCAGTTCTTC. The encoded protein is CASRASGDEQFF.

The chain couples TRBV7-2 to TRBJ2-5; no reliable D call. The V gene lost 0 bases and the J gene lost 11 bases, with 13 bases spanning the gap. Germline CDR1 reads SGHTA; CDR2 reads FQGNSA. The CDR3 is 13 amino acids. The CDR3 DNA reads as TGTGCCAGCAGCTTAGCTGCAGGTGAGAGGCAGTACTTC. Its protein is CASSLAAGERQYF.

V usage is TRBV7-9 and J usage is TRBJ1-1; 7 bases map to TRBD1. V lost 5 bases, J lost 6 bases, and 18 bases stayed unmatched. CDR1 and CDR2 (germline): SEHNR, FQNEAQ (reference sequence). The CDR3 length is 17 residues. This CDR3 is CASSATTGYPRSAEAFF. The CDR3 DNA sequence: TGTGCCAGCAGCGCCACGACAGGGTACCCACGTTCCGCTGAAGCTTTCTTT.

A single count supports this clone. The chain links TRBV5-4 to TRBJ2-7; 11 bases line up with TRBD1. Looked up from germline, CDR1 is SGHNT and CDR2 is YYREEE (reference sequence). The CDR3 covers 15 residues. J gave up 7 bases and V 2 bases, and 8 bases lay outside the gene matches. The CDR3 DNA is TGTGCCAGCAGCTTTCTCGGACAGGGGGCAGGTGAGCAGTACTTC. This gives the protein CASSFLGQGAGEQYF.

The J gene is TRBJ2-3, the V gene TRBV28; TRBD2 matches at 9 bases. Germline values: CDR1 MDHEN, CDR2 SYDVKM. The CDR3 is 18 amino acids. The junction had 14 bases not matched to a gene; V was cut back by 5 bases and J by 2 bases. As DNA, the CDR3 is TGTGCCAGCAGTCCCCTCCTAGGAGCGGGAGGCCACACAGATACGCAGTATTTT. This codes for CASSPLLGAGGHTDTQYF. Supplemented by reference TRBV28 and TRBJ2-3, the full variable domain reads DVKVTQSSRYLVKRTGEKVFLECVQDMDHENMFWYRQDPGLGLRLIYFSYDVKMKEKGDIPEGYSVSREKKERFSLILESASTNQTSMYLCASSPLLGAGGHTDTQYFGPGTRLTVL.

J is TRBJ2-7 and V is TRBV19, with 14 bases lining up with TRBD2. With V trimmed by 10 bases and J by 4 bases, 18 bases remained unmatched. This CDR3 has 18 amino acids. Germline values: CDR1 LNHDA, CDR2 SQIVND (reference sequence). CDR3 bases: TGTGCCACCAGTCCCCGGGGACTAGCGGGAGTGTCATGGTACGAGCAGTACTTC. The encoded protein is CATSPRGLAGVSWYEQYF.

This clone showed up just a few times. The chain links TRBV6-1 to TRBJ1-5; possible D gene TRBD1, 5 bases. Germline CDR1 is MNHNS and CDR2 is SASEGT. Trimming left V 3 bases short and J 3 bases short, with 9 bases between. This CDR3 spans 14 amino acids. The CDR3 DNA sequence: TGTGCCAGCAGTGAGGGCAGGGACAATCAGCCCCAGCATTTT. Its translation is CASSEGRDNQPQHF.

The V call is TRBV19, the J call TRBJ2-2, with D hard to call. Deletions cut 6 bases from V and 2 bases from J, with 7 bases between. Germline lookup yields CDR1 LNHDA and CDR2 SQIVND (reference sequence). There are 13 residues in the CDR3. The CDR3 DNA is TGTGCCAGTAGCATGGTTAACACCGGGGAGCTGTTTTTT. It yields the protein CASSMVNTGELFF.

The CDR3 nucleotides are TGTGCCAGCGGGACAGCCTTTTCCTACGAGCAGTACTTC. This encodes CASGTAFSYEQYF. The chain couples TRBV6-5 to TRBJ2-7, with TRBD1 identical over 7 bases. V was clipped by 8 bases and J by 1 base; unmatched bases: 5. The CDR3 loop spans 13 amino acids. Germline CDR1 and CDR2: MNHEY and SVGAGI.

The V gene is TRBV7-9, the J gene TRBJ2-7; 7 nucleotides line up with TRBD2. After removal of 8 bases from V and 0 bases from J, the junction contained 7 bases not matched to a gene. CDR1 and CDR2 (germline): SEHNR, FQNEAQ (reference sequence). This CDR3 spans 14 amino acids. The CDR3 DNA follows: TGTGCCAGCGGCCAAGCGGGAAACTCCTACGAGCAGTACTTC. It codes for CASGQAGNSYEQYF. The full variable domain, with the rest looked up from reference TRBV7-9 and TRBJ2-7, is DTGVSQNPRHKITKRGQNVTFRCDPISEHNRLYWYRQTLGQGPEFLTYFQNEAQLEKSRLLSDRFSAERPKGSFSTLEIQRTEQGDSAMYLCASGQAGNSYEQYFGPGTRLTVT.

CDR3 nucleotide sequence: TGTGCCAGCAGTTTATGGTCTCGACCTTTAGGAACTGAAGCTTTCTTT. Protein product: CASSLWSRPLGTEAFF. V is TRBV28 and J is TRBJ1-1, with D unclear. CDR1 is MDHEN, CDR2 SYDVKM, per germline. V was shortened by 0 bases and J by 5 bases, with 16 bases between the two germline ends. The length of the CDR3 is 16 residues.

The chain recombines TRBV7-3 with TRBJ2-7; possibly TRBD1 for D (5 bases). The CDR3 sequence is 11 residues long. Trimming took 8 bases from V and 0 from J, leaving 5 bases between them. The germline gives CDR1 SGHTA, CDR2 FQGTGA. As DNA, the CDR3 is TGTGCCAGCGACAGCTCCTACGAGCAGTACTTC. It encodes CASDSSYEQYF.